This T cell receptor (beta chain) was profiled in a study of cytotoxic CD8 clonotypes in ibrutinib-treated CLL. About the research overall: Overall, around 25 responses were partial and 2 complete; following median approximately 73 months, about 15 patients stayed remitted and about twelve progressed.

The CDR3 covers 18 residues. CDR1 and CDR2 (germline): MGHRA, YSYEKL. V lost 1 base and J lost 1, with 19 bases in between. With sequencing, the targeted depth ranged from 1 in 200,000 to 1 in 1 million T cells. Profiled with immunoSEQ multiplex PCR; TCRdb holds only in-frame clones, not every one. The sample lists some 350,000 clones, over 55% seen once, with 6.3% in the top ten. The chain joins TRBV4-1 to TRBJ1-1; tentatively, D is TRBD1 (5 bases). The sequencing here drew on PBMCs, taken after 36 months of ibrutinib treatment. The receptor's source is a human donor with chronic lymphocytic leukemia. In nucleotides, the CDR3 is TGCGCCAGCAGCCAAGTGCCCCCTGTGGGCAGGGAGAACACTGAAGCTTTCTTT. Its translation: CASSQVPPVGRENTEAFF.